A selection of T cell receptor beta chains follows, all from one sample in a study of cytotoxic CD8 clonotypes in ibrutinib-treated CLL. Clones were sequenced by immunoSEQ multiplex PCR, and TCRdb holds only the in-frame ones, with some missing. The table has fewer than 55,000 clones, 57% seen once. The source was PBMCs, collected after 24 months of ibrutinib treatment. These TCRs come from a human donor with chronic lymphocytic leukemia. The CDR3 runs from the conserved cysteine through the conserved F or W. D genes are given only for firm matches. Size values are once, few and many counts, or a class for expanded clones, and some rows have none.

TRBD1,NA,TRBJ1-4,TRBV30,TGTGCCTGGACCAAACAGGGGGCGGGGGAAAAACTGTTTTTT,CAWTKQGAGEKLFF
NA,NA,TRBJ1-1,TRBV29-1,TGCAGCGTTGAAGGGGGCGGGGGCACTGAAGCTTTCTTT,CSVEGGGGTEAFF
NA,once,TRBJ1-2,TRBV6-5,TGTGCCAGCAGTGAAGTGGCCCTCTTAGGCTACACCTTC,CASSEVALLGYTF
NA,few,TRBJ2-7,TRBV14,TGTGCCAGCAAGACATTTAAGGGCCAGTTTCTGTGGATGGGTTATACGGAGCAGTACTTC,CASKTFKGQFLWMGYTEQYF
TRBD1,NA,TRBJ1-6,TRBV6-5,TGTGCCAGCAGCCCGACAGGGCAGGGGTCACCCCTCCACTTT,CASSPTGQGSPLHF
NA,NA,TRBJ1-2,TRBV10-3,TGTGCCATCAGTGAGACTCAGGGAGGGGAAGGCTACACCTTC,CAISETQGGEGYTF
NA,NA,TRBJ2-2,TRBV19,TGTGCCAGTATGGTAGGGGTCAACACCGGGGAGCTGTTTTTT,CASMVGVNTGELFF
NA,NA,TRBJ1-4,TRBV5-1,TGCGCCAGCAGCACCGGGCTATCGGATGAAAAACTGTTTTTT,CASSTGLSDEKLFF
NA,few,TRBJ1-2,TRBV29-1,TGCAGCGTTGACGTTGGCTACACCTTC,CSVDVGYTF
NA,NA,TRBJ1-1,TRBV6-1,TGTGCCAGCAGTGCCCAGGCTGAAGCTTTCTTT,CASSAQAEAFF
NA,NA,TRBJ2-3,TRBV5-1,TGCGCCAGCAGTTGGGTTGGGGATACGCAGTATTTT,CASSWVGDTQYF
NA,once,TRBJ1-5,TRBV28,TGTGCCAGCAGCAGCGGTCAGGGCAATCAGCCCCAGCATTTT,CASSSGQGNQPQHF
NA,NA,TRBJ1-2,TRBV18,TGTGCCAGCTCACCAGGGCGGGGGGACTATGGCTACACCTTC,CASSPGRGDYGYTF
NA,NA,TRBJ2-3,TRBV5-1,TGCGCCAGCAGCTTGTCGGTAATCCCGGGGGCAGATACGCAGTATTTT,CASSLSVIPGADTQYF
TRBD2,NA,TRBJ2-1,TRBV4-2,TGTGCCAGCAGCCAAGGGTCTAGCGGGGGGCGAGGCTCCTACAATGAGCAGTTCTTC,CASSQGSSGGRGSYNEQFF
NA,NA,TRBJ1-1,TRBV14,TGTGCCAGCAGCCAAGTTCGGGGGGCGGCTGAAGCTTTCTTT,CASSQVRGAAEAFF
NA,once,TRBJ2-1,TRBV27,TGTGCCAGCAGTTTATATCGTAGTGAGCAGTTCTTC,CASSLYRSEQFF
TRBD1,few,TRBJ1-5,TRBV6-1,TGTGCCAGCAGACTCACAGGGGCGAATCAGCCCCAGCATTTT,CASRLTGANQPQHF
TRBD1,NA,TRBJ1-1,TRBV5-6,TGTGCCAGCAGCTTTTATGACAGGGTCCAAACCGAAGCTTTCTTT,CASSFYDRVQTEAFF
NA,NA,TRBJ1-2,TRBV6-4,TGTGCCAGTCCATTTCGGGCGAACACTAACTATGGCTACACCTTC,CASPFRANTNYGYTF
TRBD2,NA,TRBJ2-7,TRBV2,TGTGCCAGCATGGCGGGGGACTCCTACGAGCAGTACTTC,CASMAGDSYEQYF
NA,few,TRBJ2-5,TRBV5-4,TGTGCCAGCAGCTTGGCTGGGACAACTCAGGGGACCCAGTACTTC,CASSLAGTTQGTQYF
NA,few,TRBJ1-1,TRBV29-1,TGCAGCGTTGCTCGGGGCAACACTGAAGCTTTCTTT,CSVARGNTEAFF
TRBD2,medium-sized,TRBJ2-5,TRBV2,TGTGCCAGCATGGGACTAGCGGGGGGGCTCAGGGAGACCCAGTACTTC,CASMGLAGGLRETQYF
TRBD1,many,TRBJ1-1,TRBV4-1,TGCGCCAGCAGCCATTCTCTGGGGACAGGGAGCGCTGAAGCTTTCTTT,CASSHSLGTGSAEAFF
NA,few,TRBJ2-3,TRBV7-8,TGTGCCAGCACCCCGGGGGCTTTCACAGATACGCAGTATTTT,CASTPGAFTDTQYF
NA,few,TRBJ1-5,TRBV6-6,TGTGCCAGCAGTTCCCCTGGTCAGCCCCAGCATTTT,CASSSPGQPQHF
NA,NA,TRBJ2-2,TRBV10-2,TGCGCCAGCAGAACCGGGACGACCGGCACCGGGGAGCTGTTTTTT,CASRTGTTGTGELFF
NA,NA,TRBJ1-2,TRBV5-4,TGTGCCAGTCACAGTGGGACCCAGGGTGTTTCAAACTATGGCTACACCTTC,CASHSGTQGVSNYGYTF
NA,few,TRBJ2-5,TRBV5-4,TGTGCCAGCAGCTTAACCCGGACTGTCGGTGTGGAGACCCAGTACTTC,CASSLTRTVGVETQYF
NA,NA,TRBJ1-4,TRBV6-5,TGTGCCAGCAGTTACTCGTGGGGTGAAAAACTGTTTTTT,CASSYSWGEKLFF
NA,NA,TRBJ1-1,TRBV15,TGTGCCACCAGCGTTGGGGGCTTGAACACTGAAGCTTTCTTT,CATSVGGLNTEAFF
TRBD1,few,TRBJ1-1,TRBV27,TGTGCCAGCAGCCTGACAGGGCTGGGGGCTGAAGCTTTCTTT,CASSLTGLGAEAFF
NA,few,TRBJ2-4,TRBV5-1,TGCGCCAGCAGTCCCGACCCAGGACTGAACATTCAGTACTTC,CASSPDPGLNIQYF
NA,NA,TRBJ1-2,TRBV4-1,TGCGCCAGCAGCCAAGATGATAGGGATACCTACTATGGCTACACCTTC,CASSQDDRDTYYGYTF
NA,few,TRBJ2-3,TRBV19,TGTGCCAGTAGTGTGACTTATTCCTCAGATACGCAGTATTTT,CASSVTYSSDTQYF
NA,NA,TRBJ2-7,TRBV2,TGTGCCAGCGGACAGCTTTCCTACGAGCAGTACTTC,CASGQLSYEQYF
NA,NA,TRBJ1-6,TRBV14,TGTGCCAGCAGCCGAACAGGGCGTGTTAATTCACCCCTCCACTTT,CASSRTGRVNSPLHF
TRBD2,NA,TRBJ2-1,TRBV5-1,TGCGCCAGCAGCTTGGACGGGGGGGCCACCGGTGAGCAGTTCTTC,CASSLDGGATGEQFF
NA,NA,TRBJ1-1,TRBV14,TGTGCCAGCAGCCAAGGGGTAGGGACTGAAGCTTTCTTT,CASSQGVGTEAFF
NA,NA,TRBJ2-2,TRBV7-5,TGTGTCAGAAGCTTAGGCAGGAGAACGAACACCGGGGAGCTGTTTTTT,CVRSLGRRTNTGELFF
TRBD1,NA,TRBJ1-2,TRBV27,TGTGCCAGCGGGTTCACAGGGGGCCGACGTAACTATGGCTACACCTTC,CASGFTGGRRNYGYTF
TRBD1,once,TRBJ2-7,TRBV7-8,TGTGCCAGCAGCTTAGCGTGGGGCCTCGGGGACAGGACCTACGAGCAGTACTTC,CASSLAWGLGDRTYEQYF
NA,NA,TRBJ2-5,TRBV5-6,TGTGCCAGCAGCGTTACGCAAGAGACCCAGTACTTC,CASSVTQETQYF
NA,NA,TRBJ1-1,TRBV9,TGTGCCAGCAGCGTAGTTTCCGGAATGAACACTGAAGCTTTCTTT,CASSVVSGMNTEAFF
NA,NA,TRBJ2-3,TRBV6-5,TGTGCCAGCAGTTTCTTCCCGGGGAAGGGATCAGATACGCAGTATTTT,CASSFFPGKGSDTQYF
NA,NA,TRBJ2-5,TRBV28,TGTGCCAGCAGCGGTACGGACATACGTGGAGAGACCCAGTACTTC,CASSGTDIRGETQYF
NA,NA,TRBJ2-1,TRBV25-1,TGTGCCAGCAGTGATCTAGCCAGGGATGAGCAGTTCTTC,CASSDLARDEQFF
TRBD1,few,TRBJ2-5,TRBV10-2,TGCGCCAGCAGTGAAACAGGGGGCAAAGAGACCCAGTACTTC,CASSETGGKETQYF
NA,few,TRBJ2-3,TRBV6-5,TGTGCCAGCAGTCGCCGGGCGGGCTCAGATACGCAGTATTTT,CASSRRAGSDTQYF